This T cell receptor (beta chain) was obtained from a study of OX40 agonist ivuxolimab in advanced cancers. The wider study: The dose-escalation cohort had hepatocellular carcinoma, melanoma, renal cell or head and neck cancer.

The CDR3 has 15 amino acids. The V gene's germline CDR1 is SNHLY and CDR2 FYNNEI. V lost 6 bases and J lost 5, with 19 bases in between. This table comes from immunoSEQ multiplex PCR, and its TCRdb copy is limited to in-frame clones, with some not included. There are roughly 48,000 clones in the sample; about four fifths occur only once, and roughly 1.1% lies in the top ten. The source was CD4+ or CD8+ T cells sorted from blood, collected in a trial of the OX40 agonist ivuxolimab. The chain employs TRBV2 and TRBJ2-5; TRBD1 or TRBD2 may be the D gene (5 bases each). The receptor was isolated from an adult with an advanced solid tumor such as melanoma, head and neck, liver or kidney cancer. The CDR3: CASRKRHPREETQYF. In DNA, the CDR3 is TGTGCCAGCAGAAAAAGACATCCCAGGGAGGAGACCCAGTACTTC.